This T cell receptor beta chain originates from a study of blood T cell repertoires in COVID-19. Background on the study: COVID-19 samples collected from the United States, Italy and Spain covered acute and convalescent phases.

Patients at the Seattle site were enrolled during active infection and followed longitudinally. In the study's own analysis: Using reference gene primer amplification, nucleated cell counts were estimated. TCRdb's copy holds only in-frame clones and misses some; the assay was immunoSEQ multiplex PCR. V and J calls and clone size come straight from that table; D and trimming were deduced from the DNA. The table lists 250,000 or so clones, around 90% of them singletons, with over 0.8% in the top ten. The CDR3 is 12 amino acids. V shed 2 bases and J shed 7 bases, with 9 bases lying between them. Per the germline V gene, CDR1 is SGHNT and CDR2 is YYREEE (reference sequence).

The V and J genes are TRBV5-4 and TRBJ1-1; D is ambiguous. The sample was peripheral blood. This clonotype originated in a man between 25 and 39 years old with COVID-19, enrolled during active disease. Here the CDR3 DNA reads TGTGCCAGCAGCTTTCCAGGTAGTGAAGCTTTCTTT. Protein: CASSFPGSEAFF.